Sequencing of this T cell receptor (beta chain) was carried out in a study of control samples from healthy donors and cancer patients. Produced via immunoSEQ multiplex PCR; TCRdb's table is partial and in-frame only. The table has some 51,000 clones, approximately 86% seen once. Sequencing input: blood. The sequence derives from a man over 45 in good health.

CDR3: CASSQASGRPITDTQYF. In DNA, the CDR3 is TGCGCCAGCAGCCAGGCCTCAGGGAGGCCAATCACAGATACGCAGTATTTT. The rearrangement links TRBV4-1 to TRBJ2-3, with a possible D match to TRBD2 (6 bases). The V and J ends lost 3 bases and 2 bases respectively, with 18 bases between them. The CDR3 loop spans 17 amino acids. Germline-derived CDR1 and CDR2 are MGHRA and YSYEKL.